The 17 T cell receptor beta chains below come from one sample, sequenced in a study of T cells after yellow fever vaccination. Using its own MiXCR run on the 5' RACE reads, TCRdb lists one record per CDR3 protein. The sample carries about 360,000 distinct CDR3 sequences, 6.2% recorded once. The material sequenced was PBMCs, taken 5 days after the yellow fever booster vaccination. These receptors all come from a man aged 25 to 40 who received the YFV17D yellow fever vaccine.

The chain carries TRBV3-1 and TRBJ2-5; D call uncertain. Per germline, CDR1 LGHDT and CDR2 YNNKEL (reference sequence). The V end lost 5 bases, the J end lost 5 bases, and 15 bases lay between the germline ends. The CDR3 is 14 amino acids. The CDR3 DNA follows: TGTGCCAGCAGCACCCCTCCGGCGCAGGAGACCCAGTACTTC. Residues: CASSTPPAQETQYF.

There are a few counts of this clonotype. The chain has TRBV11-2 and TRBJ2-1, with unresolved D. Germline CDR1 reads SGHAT; CDR2 reads FQNNGV. This CDR3 has 14 residues. Trimming pared 2 bases from V and 2 bases from J, leaving 7 bases between. The CDR3 DNA follows: TGTGCCAGCAGCTTACAATCCCCCTACAATGAGCAGTTCTTC. Encoded protein: CASSLQSPYNEQFF.

This clonotype appeared many times. This rearrangement joins TRBV5-5 to TRBJ2-5, with D perhaps matching TRBD2 (5 bases). Trimming stripped 0 bases from V and 5 bases from J, with 11 bases between. There are 14 residues in the CDR3. The germline V gene has CDR1 SGHKS and CDR2 YYEKEE (reference sequence). The CDR3 loop is CASSLVGVGETQYF. CDR3 nucleotides: TGTGCCAGCAGCTTGGTCGGGGTGGGCGAGACCCAGTACTTC.

This clonotype was counted at least ten times. The chain carries TRBV7-2 and TRBJ2-7, with TRBD2 matching over 9 bases. Germline CDR1 and CDR2: SGHTA and FQGNSA. V gave up 5 bases and J gave up 0 bases; unmatched junction bases: 5. This CDR3 comprises 15 residues. The DNA for the CDR3 is TGTGCCAGCAGCCCCAGTAGCGGGAGCTCCTACGAGCAGTACTTC. This gives the protein CASSPSSGSSYEQYF.

This clonotype occurred many times. The chain joins TRBV4-2 to TRBJ2-7; D tentatively reads TRBD1 or TRBD2 (5 bases each). V was pared by 0 bases and J by 4 bases, with 19 bases between. The CDR3 runs 17 residues. Germline loops: CDR1 LGHNA, CDR2 YNFKEQ. CDR3 sequence (DNA): TGTGCCAGCAGCCAAGAAGGGGTAGCGCGAGATAGGTACGAGCAGTACTTC. Translation gives CASSQEGVARDRYEQYF.

The chain joins TRBV7-2 to TRBJ2-2; possible D gene TRBD1, 6 bases. Per the germline V gene, CDR1 is SGHTA and CDR2 is FQGNSA. This CDR3 is built from 13 residues. V lost 6 bases, J lost 6 bases, and 11 bases lay in between. This CDR3 is CASSREGAGELFF. CDR3 nucleotide sequence: TGTGCCAGCAGTCGAGAGGGGGCCGGGGAGCTGTTTTTT.

This clonotype has only a few counts. V gene TRBV29-1 combines with J gene TRBJ2-2, with 10 nucleotides matching TRBD1. The CDR3 contains 14 residues. V lost 7 bases and J lost 5; bases outside the gene matches: 7. The germline gives CDR1 SQVTM, CDR2 ANQGSEA. CDR3 coding DNA: TGCAGCGCGAAGGACAGGGGGAGAACCGGGGAGCTGTTTTTT. The encoded protein is CSAKDRGRTGELFF.

There are a few counts of this clonotype. This rearrangement joins TRBV7-6 to TRBJ2-2; D is perhaps TRBD1 or TRBD2 (6 bases each). This CDR3 comprises 16 residues. In germline, CDR1 is SGHVS, CDR2 FNYEAQ. The V gene lost 2 bases and the J gene lost 2 bases, with 12 bases spanning the gap. Written as DNA, the CDR3 is TGTGCCAGCAGCTTAAGGAGGGACATCAACACCGGGGAGCTGTTTTTT. Encoded protein: CASSLRRDINTGELFF.

This clonotype was recorded at least ten times. The gene calls are TRBV29-1 and TRBJ2-2, with 7 positions matching TRBD2. CDR3 length: 15 amino acids. The V segment lost 4 bases and the J segment 5 bases; nucleotides outside the gene matches: 10. Germline V gene data show CDR1 as SQVTM and CDR2 as ANQGSEA. The CDR3 nucleotides read TGCAGCGTTGTGGGACTACACGGGGGGACCGGGGAGCTGTTTTTT. It translates to CSVVGLHGGTGELFF.

This clonotype turned up a few times. Written as DNA, the CDR3 is TGTGCCAGCAGTACCATAGAAGGTCAGCCCCAGCATTTT. It is translated as CASSTIEGQPQHF. The V gene is TRBV6-5, the J gene TRBJ1-5; D call uncertain. V was shortened by 5 bases and J by 6 bases, with 11 bases between the two germline ends. Germline V gene lookup returns CDR1 MNHEY and CDR2 SVGAGI. The length of the CDR3 is 13 residues.

This clonotype has a handful of counts. The CDR3 loop is CSVEGVGTGISYEQYF. CDR3 nucleotide sequence: TGCAGCGTTGAAGGCGTTGGGACGGGGATTTCCTACGAGCAGTACTTC. The V gene is TRBV29-1, the J gene TRBJ2-7, with D perhaps matching TRBD1 or TRBD2 (5 bases each). Germline CDR1 reads SQVTM; CDR2 reads ANQGSEA. The CDR3 totals 16 residues. V shed 1 base and J shed 1 base, with 17 bases lying between them.

V gene TRBV18 combines with J gene TRBJ1-2; possible D gene TRBD1, 6 bases. There are 17 residues in the CDR3. CDR1 and CDR2 (germline): KGHSH, LQKENI. V was shortened by 3 bases and J by 4 bases, with 21 bases between the two germline ends. The CDR3 reads CASSPGQSLRGGYGYTF. The CDR3 coding sequence is TGTGCCAGCTCACCCGGACAGTCGCTTAGAGGAGGCTATGGCTACACCTTC.

At least ten counts were recorded for this clonotype. The rearrangement uses TRBV29-1 and TRBJ2-1; D gene unclear. Germline V CDR1 and CDR2: SQVTM, ANQGSEA. CDR3 length: 15 amino acids. The ends were cut back, 5 bases at V and 0 bases at J, with 14 bases in the middle. This CDR3 is CSVLVEQSSYNEQFF. CDR3 in DNA: TGCAGCGTTTTGGTAGAACAAAGCTCCTACAATGAGCAGTTCTTC.

This chain uses TRBV20-1 with TRBJ2-7, with D unclear. The CDR3 has 14 residues. The V end was cut by 2 bases, the J end by 4 bases, with 15 bases between. Germline V gene data show CDR1 as DFQATT and CDR2 as SNEGSKA (reference sequence). The CDR3 sequence: CSARMARQYYEQYF. CDR3 DNA: TGCAGTGCTAGAATGGCGCGACAATATTACGAGCAGTACTTC.

This clonotype was counted many times. The CDR3 region is CASSFTMTGKYTEAFF. CDR3 DNA sequence: TGTGCCAGCAGCTTCACCATGACAGGGAAGTACACTGAAGCTTTCTTT. This sequence joins TRBV7-2 and TRBJ1-1, with 7 bases matching TRBD1. The V gene's germline CDR1 is SGHTA and CDR2 FQGNSA. This CDR3 has 16 residues. J lost 3 bases, V lost 3 bases, and 10 bases had no gene match. Combining the CDR3 with reference TRBV7-2 and TRBJ1-1 gives the whole variable domain GAGVSQSPSNKVTEKGKDVELRCDPISGHTALYWYRQSLGQGLEFLIYFQGNSAPDKSGLPSDRFSAERTGGSVSTLTIQRTQQEDSAVYLCASSFTMTGKYTEAFFGQGTRLTVV.

The gene calls are TRBV7-9 and TRBJ2-7; D is undetermined. Trimming removed 0 bases at V and 0 bases at J, with 6 bases between. The CDR3 contains 14 residues. Germline CDR1 SEHNR, CDR2 FQNEAQ (reference sequence). The CDR3 is CASSLASVSYEQYF. CDR3 sequence (DNA): TGTGCCAGCAGCTTAGCTTCGGTCTCCTACGAGCAGTACTTC.

This clonotype showed up many times. V usage is TRBV29-1 and J usage is TRBJ2-3; D is ambiguous. The V end was cut by 7 bases, the J end by 0 bases, with 14 bases between. Germline CDR1 SQVTM, CDR2 ANQGSEA. There are 14 residues in the CDR3. DNA of the CDR3: TGCAGCGCCCAAAAACCAGACAGCACAGATACGCAGTATTTT. Translated: CSAQKPDSTDTQYF.